The 31 T cell receptor beta chains reported below all come from one sample, sequenced in a study of blood T cell repertoires in COVID-19. Repertoires were generated with immunoSEQ multiplex PCR, while TCRdb's copy carries only in-frame clones and drops some. The sample contains approximately 120,000 clones, roughly 80% of which appear only once. Sequencing was carried out using peripheral blood. The receptors stem from a human donor in a cohort sampled during active COVID-19.

The genes are TRBV28 and TRBJ2-4, with 7 positions matching TRBD1. The J segment lost 8 bases and the V segment lost 6 bases, leaving 4 bases of the junction unmatched. Germline V gene lookup returns CDR1 MDHEN and CDR2 SYDVKM. The CDR3 covers 12 residues. CDR3 DNA: TGTGCCAGCAGCTCCAGGGGGTACATTCAGTACTTC. It specifies CASSSRGYIQYF.

The chain carries TRBV27 and TRBJ2-3, with 9 bases lining up with TRBD2. V lost 3 bases, J lost 3 bases, and 4 bases stayed unmatched. The CDR3 is 15 amino acids. Germline V CDR1 and CDR2: MNHEY, SMNVEV (reference sequence). CDR3 amino acids: CASSFLLAGTDTQYF. The CDR3 coding sequence is TGTGCCAGCAGTTTTCTTCTAGCGGGGACAGATACGCAGTATTTT.

The V call is TRBV9, the J call TRBJ2-4; D may be TRBD2 (5 bases). CDR1 is SGDLS, CDR2 YYNGEE, per germline. V was trimmed by 1 base and J by 8 bases, leaving 13 bases between them. The CDR3 runs 14 residues. The CDR3 coding sequence is TGTGCCAGCAGCGTATCTCCGGGGTGGGACATTCAGTACTTC. Protein product: CASSVSPGWDIQYF.

V and J are TRBV19 and TRBJ1-4; 7 bases align to TRBD1. Unmatched junction bases numbered 14, after V lost 5 bases and J lost 11 bases. The CDR3 length is 15 residues. Germline CDR1 LNHDA, CDR2 SQIVND (reference sequence). For the CDR3, the DNA is TGTGCCAGTAGTGACAGGGATGGGTACCGAGGGAAACTGTTTTTT. Its translation is CASSDRDGYRGKLFF.

This rearrangement joins TRBV4-1 to TRBJ1-1; the D is unclear. Germline-derived CDR1 and CDR2 are MGHRA and YSYEKL. The CDR3 totals 12 residues. Trimming pared 0 bases from V and 10 bases from J, leaving 9 bases between. The chain's CDR3 is CASSQDWPPAFF. CDR3 DNA sequence: TGCGCCAGCAGCCAAGACTGGCCCCCAGCTTTCTTT.

The genes are TRBV5-1 and TRBJ2-3; D is perhaps TRBD1 (6 bases). Germline lookup yields CDR1 SGHRS and CDR2 YFSETQ. With 10 bases removed from V and 0 bases from J, the gap between germline ends came to 15 bases. This CDR3 is built from 14 residues. In DNA form, the CDR3 reads TGCGCCTCCCAGGACAGTTTGAGCACAGATACGCAGTATTTT. Translated: CASQDSLSTDTQYF.

This chain connects TRBV20-1 to TRBJ2-7, with D possibly TRBD1 on 5 matching bases. The CDR3 is made up of 13 amino acids. The germline V gene has CDR1 DFQATT and CDR2 SNEGSKA (reference sequence). The V end was cut by 3 bases, the J end by 5 bases, with 14 bases between. This chain's CDR3 is CSASGPGKHEQYF. DNA of the CDR3: TGCAGTGCTAGTGGGCCAGGGAAGCACGAGCAGTACTTC.

The chain couples TRBV7-2 to TRBJ1-4, with D perhaps matching TRBD1 (5 bases). Trimming took 4 bases from V and 1 from J, leaving 7 bases between them. The V gene's germline CDR1 is SGHTA and CDR2 FQGNSA. The CDR3 is 14 amino acids. CDR3 in DNA: TGTGCCAGCAGCTCCGACAGAACTAATGAAAAACTGTTTTTT. Translation: CASSSDRTNEKLFF.

The genes are TRBV6-5 and TRBJ1-1; 7 nucleotides align to TRBD1. V shed 4 bases, J shed 5 bases, and the junction held 7 bases outside the gene matches. This CDR3 has 14 residues. Germline CDR1 reads MNHEY; CDR2 reads SVGAGI. DNA of the CDR3: TGTGCCAGCAGTTCGACCCCAGGGGGGACTGAAGCTTTCTTT. Encoded protein: CASSSTPGGTEAFF.

This chain joins TRBV6-5 and TRBJ2-1; 12 positions agree with TRBD2. CDR1 and CDR2 from the germline V gene are MNHEY and SVGAGI. The ends lost 2 bases at V and 7 bases at J; junction bases unmatched: 6. The CDR3 totals 16 residues. For the CDR3, the DNA is TGTGCCAGCAGTTACGCTAGCGGGGGGGCTAGGAATGAGCAGTTCTTC. It encodes CASSYASGGARNEQFF.

The gene calls are TRBV27 and TRBJ2-3; 16 bases match TRBD2. This CDR3 has 16 amino acids. Germline V gives CDR1 MNHEY, CDR2 SMNVEV (reference sequence). J lost 5 bases, V lost 6 bases, and 5 bases had no gene match. The chain's CDR3 is CASRGTSGGAVDTQYF. The CDR3 DNA reads TGTGCCAGCAGAGGGACTAGCGGGGGGGCGGTAGATACGCAGTATTTT.

The sample holds one count of this clone. The chain carries TRBV5-1 and TRBJ2-2, with 9 bases fitting TRBD2. V dropped 0 bases and J dropped 4; count of bases not matched to a gene: 4. Germline CDR1 reads SGHRS; CDR2 reads YFSETQ. The CDR3 is 16 amino acids. This CDR3 reads CASSLAALAGTGELFF. In nucleotides, the CDR3 is TGCGCCAGCAGCTTGGCCGCACTAGCGGGCACCGGGGAGCTGTTTTTT.

The V call is TRBV5-1, the J call TRBJ1-1; no clear D. The CDR3 consists of 14 residues. V lost 1 base and J lost 0, with 7 bases in between. CDR1 SGHRS and CDR2 YFSETQ come from the germline V gene. The CDR3 DNA follows: TGCGCCAGCAGCTTGAGCTTTGTGAACACTGAAGCTTTCTTT. It translates to CASSLSFVNTEAFF.

V and J are TRBV27 and TRBJ1-1; maybe TRBD1 (5 bases). V dropped 1 base and J dropped 3 bases, with 12 bases sitting between them. From germline, CDR1 is MNHEY and CDR2 SMNVEV (reference sequence). The CDR3 has 15 residues. The CDR3 spells CASSLFWGGDTEAFF. The CDR3 DNA sequence: TGTGCCAGCAGTTTATTTTGGGGAGGGGACACTGAAGCTTTCTTT.

The chain employs TRBV7-9 and TRBJ1-2; D remains unclear. The CDR3 extends over 14 amino acids. With 1 base removed from V and 5 bases from J, the gap between germline ends came to 11 bases. Germline V lookup: CDR1 SEHNR, CDR2 FQNEAQ (reference sequence). The chain's CDR3 is CASSLGHLLYGYTF. DNA of the CDR3: TGTGCCAGCAGCTTAGGACACCTGCTATATGGCTACACCTTC.

The V gene is TRBV10-3, the J gene TRBJ2-1; tentative D call: TRBD1 (6 bases). Trimming stripped 10 bases from V and 8 bases from J, with 15 bases between. Germline V gene data show CDR1 as ENHRY and CDR2 as SYGVKD. There are 12 residues in the CDR3. The CDR3 sequence: CATRDTSHEQFF. In nucleotides, the CDR3 is TGTGCCACCCGGGACACCTCCCATGAGCAGTTCTTC.

The genes are TRBV5-1 and TRBJ2-7, with a tentative D call TRBD1 (6 bases). Germline loops: CDR1 SGHRS, CDR2 YFSETQ. This CDR3 contains 16 residues. Trimming removed 0 bases at V and 0 bases at J, with 13 bases between. The CDR3 here is CASSLGGTGSSYEQYF. The CDR3 nucleotides are TGCGCCAGCAGCTTGGGCGGTACAGGGAGCTCCTACGAGCAGTACTTC.

The V and J genes are TRBV5-1 and TRBJ2-3, with D perhaps TRBD2 (6 bases). Per germline, CDR1 SGHRS and CDR2 YFSETQ. The CDR3 is made up of 14 amino acids. Trimming cost V 5 bases and J 1 base, with 11 bases left between them. The CDR3 sequence: CASRPSERTDTQYF. DNA for the CDR3: TGCGCCAGCAGGCCTAGCGAACGCACAGATACGCAGTATTTT.

This clone has just a few counts. The chain has TRBV19 and TRBJ1-1; the D gene is possibly TRBD1 (6 bases). This CDR3 contains 19 residues. The V end was cut by 0 bases, the J end by 2 bases, with 22 bases between. CDR1 is LNHDA and CDR2 is SQIVND in the germline V gene (reference sequence). This CDR3 is CASSIDLLRARDINTEAFF. For the CDR3, the DNA is TGTGCCAGTAGTATAGACCTGCTTCGTGCACGGGACATTAACACTGAAGCTTTCTTT.

The chain links TRBV7-3 to TRBJ1-6; unclear D gene. The CDR3 totals 14 residues. With 2 bases removed from V and 6 bases from J, the gap between germline ends came to 8 bases. Germline V lookup: CDR1 SGHTA, CDR2 FQGTGA. CDR3 DNA sequence: TGTGCCAGCAGCTTAGGAGTGGGTAATTCACCCCTCCACTTT. This translates into CASSLGVGNSPLHF.

The chain carries TRBV4-2 and TRBJ1-2, with TRBD1 matching 7 bases. V trimming: 0 bases; J trimming: 5 bases; junction bases outside the gene matches: 9. This CDR3 is built from 16 residues. Germline CDR1 LGHNA, CDR2 YNFKEQ. The DNA for the CDR3 is TGTGCCAGCAGCCAAGATCTTAACAGGGGACCGTATGGCTACACCTTC. Its protein product is CASSQDLNRGPYGYTF.

The gene calls are TRBV6-5 and TRBJ2-7; possibly TRBD1 for D (5 bases). Germline V gene sequence: CDR1 MNHEY, CDR2 SVGAGI. V lost 7 bases, J lost 3 bases, and 13 bases lay in between. The CDR3 spans 13 residues. The CDR3 DNA reads as TGTGCCAGCACCAGGGTAGGTGGCTACGAGCAGTACTTC. This encodes CASTRVGGYEQYF.

The rearrangement joins TRBV5-1 to TRBJ2-1, with TRBD2 matching over 8 bases. This CDR3 is built from 15 residues. The J segment lost 8 bases and the V segment lost 2 bases, leaving 9 bases of the junction unmatched. Germline V CDR1 and CDR2: SGHRS, YFSETQ. The CDR3 here is CASSLGLAAGDEQFF. In DNA form, the CDR3 reads TGCGCCAGCAGCTTAGGACTAGCCGCCGGTGATGAGCAGTTCTTC.

The chain recombines TRBV18 with TRBJ2-1; 8 nucleotides agree with TRBD2. Germline loops: CDR1 KGHSH, CDR2 LQKENI. CDR3 length: 16 amino acids. Trimming took 4 bases from V and 4 from J; bases not matched to a gene: 9. CDR3 DNA sequence: TGTGCCAGCTCACTCCGTGGTAGCGGGACTTACAATGAGCAGTTCTTC. It translates to CASSLRGSGTYNEQFF.

The rearrangement uses TRBV4-3 and TRBJ1-2; 7 bases are a match to TRBD1. V lost 3 bases to trimming and J lost 2 bases; unmatched junction nucleotides: 6. Germline assignment: CDR1 LGHNA and CDR2 YSLEER. The CDR3 has 15 amino acids. The CDR3 sequence is CASSHYRGGNYGYTF. CDR3 nucleotide sequence: TGCGCCAGCAGCCACTACAGGGGAGGAAACTATGGCTACACCTTC.

In DNA, the CDR3 is TGTGCCAGCAGCCAAGGAGGGGGGGCAGAGGATGGCTACACCTTC. Its translation: CASSQGGGAEDGYTF. This chain links TRBV4-2 with TRBJ1-2; tentatively, D is TRBD1 (6 bases). CDR1 is LGHNA and CDR2 is YNFKEQ in the germline V gene. V was trimmed by 1 base and J by 6 bases, leaving 15 bases between them. This CDR3 spans 15 amino acids.

CDR3 loop: CASSLGHGDGYTF. The CDR3 coding sequence is TGTGCCAGCAGTTTAGGGCACGGGGATGGCTACACCTTC. The rearrangement links TRBV12-3 or TRBV12-4 to TRBJ1-2; no clear D. This CDR3 comprises 13 residues. The germline V and J ends were trimmed by 1 base and 6 bases, with 9 bases remaining between them.

The chain has TRBV25-1 and TRBJ2-7, with D possibly being TRBD1 (6 bases). The V end was cut by 2 bases, the J end by 6 bases, with 14 bases between. CDR1 MGHDK and CDR2 SYGVNS come from the germline V gene. The length of the CDR3 is 14 residues. The DNA of the CDR3 is TGTGCCAGCAGTGAAGGTTTTGGGGGCCGCGAGCAGTACTTC. This codes for CASSEGFGGREQYF.

This chain uses TRBV7-9 with TRBJ1-4, with D possibly being TRBD1 (5 bases). CDR1 and CDR2 (germline): SEHNR, FQNEAQ (reference sequence). V was trimmed by 4 bases and J by 0 bases, leaving 9 bases between them. The CDR3 is 15 amino acids. The CDR3 spells CASSSRQSTNEKLFF. The CDR3, as DNA: TGTGCCAGCAGCTCGCGACAGTCAACTAATGAAAAACTGTTTTTT. The full variable domain, completed using reference TRBV7-9 and TRBJ1-4, is DTGVSQNPRHKITKRGQNVTFRCDPISEHNRLYWYRQTLGQGPEFLTYFQNEAQLEKSRLLSDRFSAERPKGSFSTLEIQRTEQGDSAMYLCASSSRQSTNEKLFFGSGTQLSVL.

The CDR3 region is CASSRTGGRGNTIYF. CDR3 nucleotides: TGTGCCAGCAGCCGAACAGGGGGAAGAGGAAACACCATATATTTT. The chain carries TRBV3-1 (or the pseudogene TRBV3-2) and TRBJ1-3, with 8 positions matching TRBD1. Trimming took 4 bases from V and 4 from J; bases not matched to a gene: 6. Germline CDR1 is LGHDT and CDR2 is YNNKEL (reference sequence). The CDR3 extends over 15 amino acids.

The rearrangement links TRBV28 to TRBJ2-7; 13 bases map to TRBD2. V dropped 6 bases and J dropped 2; count of bases not matched to a gene: 4. The CDR3 spans 15 residues. From germline, CDR1 is MDHEN and CDR2 SYDVKM. The chain's CDR3 is CASSTTSGGTYEQYF. The CDR3 region has the DNA TGTGCCAGCAGCACGACTAGCGGGGGGACCTACGAGCAGTACTTC.